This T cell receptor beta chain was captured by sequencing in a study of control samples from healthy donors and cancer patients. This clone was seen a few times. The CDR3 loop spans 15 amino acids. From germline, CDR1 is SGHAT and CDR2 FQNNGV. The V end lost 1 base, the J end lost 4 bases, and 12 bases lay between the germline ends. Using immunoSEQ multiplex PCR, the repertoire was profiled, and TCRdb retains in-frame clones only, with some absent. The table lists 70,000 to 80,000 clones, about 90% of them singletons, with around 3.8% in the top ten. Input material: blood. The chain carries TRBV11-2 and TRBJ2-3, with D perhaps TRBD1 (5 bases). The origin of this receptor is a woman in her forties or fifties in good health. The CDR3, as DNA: TGTGCCAGCAGCTTAGTCCAGGGCCCACCAGATACGCAGTATTTT. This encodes CASSLVQGPPDTQYF.